This entry lists 10 T cell receptor beta chains sequenced from one sample in a study of cytomegalovirus exposure and HLA in healthy donors. Primers: 60 Vbeta forward and 13 Jbeta reverse. TCRdb's copy holds only in-frame clones and misses some; the assay was immunoSEQ multiplex PCR. Here the sample spans 53,000 or so clones, 70% to 75% being singletons. Sequencing was carried out using PBMCs. The receptor source for this set is a man aged 25 to 40 in good health and CMV-seropositive.

This clone was observed once. The chain couples TRBV15 to TRBJ2-4; possible D gene TRBD1, 6 bases. V lost 5 bases and J 0 bases, leaving 20 bases between the germline ends. The length of the CDR3 is 18 residues. The V gene's germline CDR1 is LNHNV and CDR2 YYDKDF (reference sequence). CDR3 region: CATSRPAGDLTAKNIQYF. The DNA of the CDR3 is TGTGCCACCAGCCGGCCGGCAGGGGACCTCACAGCCAAAAACATTCAGTACTTC. Drawing the rest from reference TRBV15 and TRBJ2-4, the complete variable domain is DAMVIQNPRYQVTQFGKPVTLSCSQTLNHNVMYWYQQKSSQAPKLLFHYYDKDFNNEADTPDNFQSRRPNTSFCFLDIRSPGLGDTAMYLCATSRPAGDLTAKNIQYFGAGTRLSVL.

J is TRBJ2-5 and V is TRBV19; 9 bases align to TRBD1. CDR1 and CDR2 (germline): LNHDA, SQIVND (reference sequence). The CDR3 runs to 16 residues. Trimming cost V 3 bases and J 2 bases; bases outside gene matches: 7. The CDR3 nucleotides are TGTGCCAGTAGTATGGGACAGGGAATGGTTCAAGAGACCCAGTACTTC. It is translated as CASSMGQGMVQETQYF.

This chain joins TRBV2 and TRBJ1-3; tentatively, D is TRBD1 (6 bases). In germline, CDR1 is SNHLY, CDR2 FYNNEI. The length of the CDR3 is 15 residues. V lost 5 bases to trimming and J lost 1 base, with 12 bases between them. The CDR3 bases are TGTGCCAGCAGTAAACAGGGATGGTCTGGAAACACCATATATTTT. Translating gives CASSKQGWSGNTIYF.

V gene TRBV5-6 combines with J gene TRBJ1-4; D gene ambiguous. This CDR3 is built from 15 residues. Trimming cost V 7 bases and J 0 bases, with 13 bases left between them. Germline loops: CDR1 SGHDT, CDR2 YYEEEE. In DNA, the CDR3 is TGTGCCAGCGGTCTCTTAGTAGCAACTAATGAAAAACTGTTTTTT. This encodes CASGLLVATNEKLFF.

As regards this clone: Other nucleotide sequences from this sample produce the same CDR3. The V gene is TRBV28, the J gene TRBJ1-2; TRBD1 matches at 7 bases. The CDR3 runs to 13 residues. After removal of 3 bases from V and 4 bases from J, the junction contained 2 bases not matched to a gene. Germline CDR1 is MDHEN and CDR2 is SYDVKM. The CDR3 bases are TGTGCCAGCAGTTTGACAGGGATCTATGGCTACACCTTC. This gives the protein CASSLTGIYGYTF.

The sample holds one count of this clone. The chain uses TRBV10-3 and TRBJ1-2; no definite D call. CDR3 length: 16 amino acids. V lost 5 bases, J lost 6 bases, and 22 bases lay in between. CDR1 and CDR2 from the germline V gene are ENHRY and SYGVKD. In nucleotides, the CDR3 is TGTGCCATCAGTCGGTCCCGATCGGCAGGTCCGGATGGCTACACCTTC. Amino acids: CAISRSRSAGPDGYTF.

The J gene is TRBJ1-1, the V gene TRBV29-1, with a tentative D call TRBD1 (5 bases). The V end lost 4 bases, the J end lost 1 base, and 10 bases lay between the germline ends. This CDR3 has 13 residues. Looked up from germline, CDR1 is SQVTM and CDR2 is ANQGSEA. Here the CDR3 DNA reads TGCAGCGTTGCCCGCGGACAGAACACTGAAGCTTTCTTT. Translated: CSVARGQNTEAFF.

This chain links TRBV18 with TRBJ2-7; 7 bases fit TRBD2. J gave up 3 bases and V 2 bases, and 10 bases lay outside the gene matches. Germline V gene lookup returns CDR1 KGHSH and CDR2 LQKENI. The CDR3 has 16 residues. CDR3 DNA sequence: TGTGCCAGCTCACCATCCGGCGACGGCGGGGGCTACGAGCAGTACTTC. This codes for CASSPSGDGGGYEQYF.

The V and J genes are TRBV5-5 and TRBJ1-2; D is undetermined. The CDR3 extends over 14 amino acids. Trimming removed 0 bases from V and 6 bases from J, with 12 bases in between. The germline V gene has CDR1 SGHKS and CDR2 YYEKEE (reference sequence). The CDR3 bases are TGTGCCAGCAGCTTGGGGGTAGCCTATGATGGCTACACCTTC. As protein: CASSLGVAYDGYTF.

The rearrangement joins TRBV10-3 to TRBJ1-5; 9 bases match TRBD1. The CDR3 runs 14 residues. Looked up from germline, CDR1 is ENHRY and CDR2 is SYGVKD. With V trimmed by 11 bases and J by 5 bases, 10 bases remained unmatched. CDR3 protein: CASSQGAPDQPQHF. CDR3 nucleotides: TGTGCCTCGTCACAGGGGGCACCGGATCAGCCCCAGCATTTT.